The rows below give T cell receptor beta chains drawn from one sample of a study of T cell changes during pregnancy in multiple sclerosis. Assay used: immunoSEQ multiplex PCR; TCRdb lists only in-frame clones, some missing. This sample has tens of thousands of clones, with about 93% found just once. The source was peripheral blood, collected in the first trimester of pregnancy. These TCRs come from a female donor with multiple sclerosis, enrolled in a pregnancy study. The CDR3 runs from the conserved cysteine through the conserved F or W. The D gene is left open where the match is weak. Clone size is shown for a subset of rows, as once, few, many or a class of expanded clone.

NA	NA	TRBJ2-1	TRBV2	CASAYFYNEQFF	TGTGCCAGCGCGTACTTTTACAATGAGCAGTTCTTC
NA	NA	TRBJ1-3	TRBV2	CASSVERSSGNTIYF	TGTGCCAGCAGTGTTGAGAGGAGCTCTGGAAACACCATATATTTT
NA	TRBD2	TRBJ2-3	TRBV5-4	CASHPLEAGITDTQYF	TGTGCCAGCCACCCGCTGGAAGCGGGAATCACAGATACGCAGTATTTT
NA	TRBD1	TRBJ2-3	TRBV5-1	CASSLRGLGTDTQYF	TGCGCCAGCAGCCTCAGGGGGCTTGGCACAGATACGCAGTATTTT
NA	NA	TRBJ2-2	TRBV9	CASSTRRGPGGTGELFF	TGTGCCAGCAGCACAAGAAGAGGCCCCGGGGGCACCGGGGAGCTGTTTTTT
NA	NA	TRBJ1-2	TRBV19	CASSIGGKSYGYTF	TGTGCCAGTAGTATAGGGGGCAAGAGCTATGGCTACACCTTC
NA	TRBD1	TRBJ2-1	TRBV4-1	CASSQEGVGTVYNEQFF	TGCGCCAGCAGCCAAGAGGGGGTAGGGACAGTATACAATGAGCAGTTCTTC
NA	TRBD1	TRBJ2-3	TRBV10-1	CASIGTESSTDTQYF	TGCGCCAGCATTGGGACAGAGTCTAGCACAGATACGCAGTATTTT
NA	NA	TRBJ1-1	TRBV6-6	CASSYRTEAFF	TGTGCCAGCAGTTACCGGACTGAAGCTTTCTTT
NA	NA	TRBJ1-1	TRBV28	CASSPIYTEAFF	TGTGCCAGCAGCCCAATTTACACTGAAGCTTTCTTT
NA	TRBD1	TRBJ1-2	TRBV19	CASSMGRDRVNYGYTF	TGTGCCAGTAGTATGGGCAGGGACAGGGTGAACTATGGCTACACCTTC
NA	TRBD2	TRBJ2-1	TRBV5-1	CASSLAPSGGAAGGEQFF	TGCGCCAGCAGCTTGGCTCCTAGCGGGGGGGCCGCGGGGGGTGAGCAGTTCTTC
NA	TRBD2	TRBJ2-3	TRBV6-7	CARTAGREAPGRTDTQYF	TGTGCCAGGACCGCCGGGCGGGAGGCCCCTGGGCGCACAGATACGCAGTATTTT
NA	NA	TRBJ2-5	TRBV29-1	CSPRVVETQYF	TGCAGCCCCCGGGTGGTAGAGACCCAGTACTTC
few	TRBD1	TRBJ1-1	TRBV11-1	CASSLAARAGGNTEAFF	TGTGCCAGCAGCTTAGCCGCCCGTGCAGGGGGCAACACTGAAGCTTTCTTT
NA	NA	TRBJ1-3	TRBV11-2	CASSPRAVSGNTIYF	TGTGCCAGCAGCCCGCGAGCGGTATCTGGAAACACCATATATTTT